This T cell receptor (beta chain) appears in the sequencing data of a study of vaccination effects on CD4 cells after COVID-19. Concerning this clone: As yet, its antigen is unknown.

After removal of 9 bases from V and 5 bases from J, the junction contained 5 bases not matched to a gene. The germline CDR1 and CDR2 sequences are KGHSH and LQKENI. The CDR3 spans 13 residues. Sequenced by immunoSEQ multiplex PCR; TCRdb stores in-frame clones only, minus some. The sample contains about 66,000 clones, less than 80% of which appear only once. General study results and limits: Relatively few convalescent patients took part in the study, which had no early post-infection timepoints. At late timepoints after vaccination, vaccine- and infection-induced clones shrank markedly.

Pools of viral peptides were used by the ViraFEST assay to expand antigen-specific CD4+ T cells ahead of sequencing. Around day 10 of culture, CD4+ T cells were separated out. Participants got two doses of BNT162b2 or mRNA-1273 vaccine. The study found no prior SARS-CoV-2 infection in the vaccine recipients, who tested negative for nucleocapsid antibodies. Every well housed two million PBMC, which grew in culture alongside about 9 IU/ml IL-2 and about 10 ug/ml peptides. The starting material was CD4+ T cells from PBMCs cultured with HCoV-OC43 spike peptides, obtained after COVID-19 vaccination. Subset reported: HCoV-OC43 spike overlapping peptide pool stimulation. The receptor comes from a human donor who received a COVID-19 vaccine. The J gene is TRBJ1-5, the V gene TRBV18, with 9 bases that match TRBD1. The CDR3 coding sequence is TGTGCCAGTCAGGACAGGGGTGATCAGCCCCAGCATTTT. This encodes CASQDRGDQPQHF. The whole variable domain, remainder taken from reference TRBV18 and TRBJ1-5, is NAGVMQNPRHLVRRRGQEARLRCSPMKGHSHVYWYRQLPEEGLKFMVYLQKENIIDESGMPKERFSAEFPKEGPSILRIQQVVRGDSAAYFCASQDRGDQPQHFGDGTRLSIL.